These 2 T cell receptor beta chains were all obtained from the same sample, sequenced in a study of blood T cell repertoires in COVID-19. Libraries were prepared by immunoSEQ multiplex PCR; TCRdb keeps only in-frame clonotypes and omits some of them. Of 490,000 or so clones in the sample, 80% to 90% are singletons; the top ten hold 7% to 10%. What was sequenced was PBMCs or T cells enriched from blood (not recorded which). The source is an older woman who had recovered from COVID-19.

This rearrangement joins TRBV6-5 to TRBJ2-1, with TRBD1 as a possible D gene (5 bases). CDR3 length: 14 residues. V shed 0 bases and J shed 7 bases, with 10 bases lying between them. Germline CDR1 is MNHEY and CDR2 is SVGAGI. The CDR3: CASSYSRVLNEQFF. CDR3 coding DNA: TGTGCCAGCAGTTACTCCAGGGTTTTGAATGAGCAGTTCTTC.

The CDR3 spells CASRLEIQGRGNTEAFF. In DNA, the CDR3 is TGTGCCAGTAGGCTAGAAATACAGGGGCGGGGGAACACTGAAGCTTTCTTT. The J gene is TRBJ1-1, the V gene TRBV19, with TRBD1 identical over 7 bases. V shed 6 bases, J shed 1 base, and the junction held 14 bases outside the gene matches. Germline V gene sequence: CDR1 LNHDA, CDR2 SQIVND (reference sequence). This CDR3 has 17 residues. Full variable domain (missing parts from reference TRBV19 and TRBJ1-1): DGGITQSPKYLFRKEGQNVTLSCEQNLNHDAMYWYRQDPGQGLRLIYYSQIVNDFQKGDIAEGYSVSREKKESFPLTVTSAQKNPTAFYLCASRLEIQGRGNTEAFFGQGTRLTVV.